This record covers a single T cell receptor (beta chain). This clone appeared once. Its antigen remains unidentified. No base quality information exists; no much larger clone differs at one position. Participants in the prospective study were aged roughly 18 to 90 years, lived in over 20 United States geographic areas, and enrolled through a virtual design. In the prospective study, participants were assigned to cohorts based on the clinical history participants reported in a screening survey and a study questionnaire. ImmuneRACE Cohort 3 recovered participants were defined by two consecutive negative NP/OP PCR tests, healthcare professional clearance, or symptom resolution. Mobile phlebotomists in the prospective study collected whole blood, serum and a nasopharyngeal or oropharyngeal swab from every participant. Prospective study participants could optionally give additional blood draws and questionnaires over a roughly 2-month period. Before DNA extraction, prospective study blood samples were shipped either frozen or at room temperature.

From V the trimming removes 10 bases and from J it removes 7 bases, while the gene matches leave 13 bases of the junction unaccounted for. The CDR3 holds 15 amino acids from the cysteine to the phenylalanine. Only the CDR3 portion is preserved as DNA: 45 bases, with reading frame beginning at the first base. For CDR1 and CDR2, the germline V gene lists ENHRY and SYGVKD. This entry belongs to a study of blood T cell repertoires in COVID-19 (dated by TCRdb to the early 2020s). Describing the broader study: Samples from collaborators originated in the United States, Italy and Spain and spanned both the acute and convalescent phases of COVID-19. The material from the prospective study consisted of cDNA or gDNA derived from T cells, B-cell-depleted T cells, or PBMCs. Subjects who had been exposed to COVID-19, were actively infected with it, or had recovered from it provided the deeply sampled blood TCRbeta repertoires that made up the dataset. The repertoires were released in a freely available public database intended as a resource for research on the immune response to SARS-CoV-2. The samples were drawn from two sources: the first 160 participants of the ongoing ImmuneRACE study, and 1,200 or so subjects contributed by 6 global collaborators. Nearly every sample came with metadata listing a de-identified subject ID, COVID-19 status, age in years and sex. Where available, HLA class I and class II types were taken from metadata supplied by the sample provider and were not determined by assay-based typing. General study outcomes and caveats: The amount of clinical and demographic metadata varied by source and participant and was provided uncurated.

TCRbeta CDR3 regions were amplified from genomic DNA using the immunoSEQ Assay, a bias-controlled multiplex PCR. Per the authors' processing: Nucleated cell counts per sample were estimated from amplification of reference gene primers within the assay. To quantify the absolute abundance of each unique TCRbeta CDR3 rearrangement, sequence reads were collapsed and filtered. Productive Simpson clonality was computed per sample as the square root of Simpson's diversity index over productive rearrangements. TCRdb took this table from immuneACCESS and kept in-frame rearrangements with V and J called. Such tables lack part of the clones; where checked against another copy, unresolved V genes explain under half of the gap, and the rest is unexplained. That table is the source of V, J and clone size, and D and trimming were worked out from the DNA. The sample table holds 300,000 to 450,000 clones, of which around 89% were seen once. Roughly 1.2% of the sample rests with the top ten.

The receptor chain draws on TRBV10-3 and TRBJ1-4; the central 9 bases match TRBD1. This receptor was taken from a woman aged 18 to 35 who had recovered from COVID-19. Source material: PBMCs or T cells enriched from blood (not recorded which). The nucleotide sequence reads as follows: TGTGCCACGGCCAGCGGGGGACAGGGTTCTGAAAAACTGTTTTTT. This gives the protein CATASGGQGSEKLFF.